This T cell receptor (beta chain) originates from a study of identical twins. One entry per CDR3 protein, called by TCRdb with MiXCR from the 5' RACE reads. Here the sample spans about 520,000 distinct CDR3 sequences, around 20% being singletons. Trimming took off 1 base at V and 1 base at J, with 14 bases between the two ends. Germline CDR1 and CDR2: SGHRS and YFSETQ. The CDR3 extends over 16 amino acids. The same data also contributed to another study, on T cells expressing NK-cell markers.

Sequences were obtained from CD4+ T cells sorted from blood. This receptor was taken from a woman aged 18-29 years in good health. V is TRBV5-1 and J is TRBJ2-5; D may be TRBD2 (6 bases). In nucleotides, the CDR3 is TGCGCCAGCAGCTTGAGATGGGGGGATTCCCAAGAGACCCAGTACTTC. This translates into CASSLRWGDSQETQYF.